This T cell receptor beta chain was sequenced for a study of T-cell memory formation after mild COVID-19. Study-wide context: Largely donor-specific TCR clusters were found. Points from the study as a whole: Contracting CD8+ clones were enriched in EMRA, CD4+ mainly in CM and EM. Nothing confirmed that second-wave clones peaking on day 37 were specific for SARS-CoV-2.

This clonotype was seen a handful of times. Antigen unknown. TCRdb passed the 5' RACE reads through MiXCR, listing each CDR3 protein once. The sample holds approximately 430,000 distinct CDR3 sequences, about 22% seen once. The germline gives CDR1 SGHAT, CDR2 FQNNGV. Trimming took off 0 bases at V and 13 bases at J, with 13 bases between the two ends. The CDR3 runs to 13 residues. The chain joins TRBV11-2 to TRBJ2-1; possibly TRBD1 for D (5 bases). This receptor was obtained from an adult woman who had mild COVID-19 (a few samples of this study predate the infection). Cell type and time point are not known. Sequenced material: PBMCs or a T cell subset sorted from them (not recorded which). CDR3 DNA sequence: TGTGCCAGCAGCTTAGATACCAGGGTAGATCAGTTCTTC. Amino acids: CASSLDTRVDQFF.